This T cell receptor beta chain was observed in a study of blood T cell repertoires in COVID-19. Overall study context: T cells, B-cell-depleted T cells, or PBMCs supplied cDNA or gDNA.

The V end lost 5 bases, the J end lost 10 bases, and 11 bases lay between the germline ends. The CDR3 length is 12 residues. Per the original methods: Nucleated cell counts were estimated from reference gene primer amplification. Profiled with immunoSEQ multiplex PCR; TCRdb holds only in-frame clones, not every one. The D gene and trimming were derived from the DNA, and the V and J assignments and clone size from that table. The sample lists 170,000 or so clones, 86% occurring once. The rearrangement links TRBV12-3 or TRBV12-4 to TRBJ1-4, with D uncertain. This TCR derives from a man over 45 with active or convalescent COVID-19. The sequencing input was peripheral blood. The CDR3 sequence: CASSRSRGKLFF. The CDR3 DNA reads as TGTGCCAGCAGTCGATCGCGGGGAAAACTGTTTTTT.